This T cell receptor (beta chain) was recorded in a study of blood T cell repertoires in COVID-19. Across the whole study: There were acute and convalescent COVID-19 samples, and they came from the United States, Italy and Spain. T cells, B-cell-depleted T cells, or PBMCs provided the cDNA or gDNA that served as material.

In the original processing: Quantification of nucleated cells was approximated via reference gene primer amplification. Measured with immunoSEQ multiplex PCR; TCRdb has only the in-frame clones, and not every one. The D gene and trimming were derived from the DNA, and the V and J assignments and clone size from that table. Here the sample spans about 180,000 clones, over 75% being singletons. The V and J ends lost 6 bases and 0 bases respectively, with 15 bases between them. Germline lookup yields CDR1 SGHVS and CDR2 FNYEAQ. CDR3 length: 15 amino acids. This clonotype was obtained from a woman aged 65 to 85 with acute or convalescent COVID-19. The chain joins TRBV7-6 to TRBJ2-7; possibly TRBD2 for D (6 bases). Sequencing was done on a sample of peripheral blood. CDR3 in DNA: TGTGCCAGCAGTTACCAGGCGGGATTCTCCTACGAGCAGTACTTC. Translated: CASSYQAGFSYEQYF.